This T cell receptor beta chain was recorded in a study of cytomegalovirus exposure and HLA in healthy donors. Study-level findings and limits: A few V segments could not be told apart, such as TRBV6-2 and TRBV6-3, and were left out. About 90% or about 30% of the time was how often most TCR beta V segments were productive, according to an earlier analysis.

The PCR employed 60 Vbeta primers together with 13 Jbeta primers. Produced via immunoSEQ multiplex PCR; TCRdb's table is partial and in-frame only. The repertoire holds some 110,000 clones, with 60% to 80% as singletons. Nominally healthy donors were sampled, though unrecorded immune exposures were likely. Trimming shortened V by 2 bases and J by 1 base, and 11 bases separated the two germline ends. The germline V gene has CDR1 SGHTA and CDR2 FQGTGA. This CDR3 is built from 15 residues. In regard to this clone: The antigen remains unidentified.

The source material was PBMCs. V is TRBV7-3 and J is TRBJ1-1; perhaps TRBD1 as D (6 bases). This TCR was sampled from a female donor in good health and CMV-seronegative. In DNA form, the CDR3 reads TGTGCCAGCAGCTTATCGGCAGGGGAGAACACTGAAGCTTTCTTT. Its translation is CASSLSAGENTEAFF.